The rows below give T cell receptor beta chains drawn from one sample of a study of blood T cell repertoires in COVID-19. The data were produced by immunoSEQ multiplex PCR, yet TCRdb's version contains in-frame clones alone and is incomplete. The data hold about 120,000 clones, with approximately 92% observed a single time. The source material was peripheral blood. The source of these receptors is a man between 65 and 79 years old with active or convalescent COVID-19. Both conserved end residues are part of each CDR3. Fields, in order: D gene, clone size, J gene, V gene, CDR3 DNA, CDR3 protein. A D gene is named only where the DNA matches it firmly. Part of the rows lack a size; the others show once, few, many or a class for expanded clones.

D gene: .; clone size: .; J gene: TRBJ1-1; V gene: TRBV9; CDR3 DNA: TGTGCCAGCAGCGTAGCTGTGACGTCGGGGGTGGCTGAAGCTTTCTTT; CDR3 protein: CASSVAVTSGVAEAFF
D gene: .; clone size: .; J gene: TRBJ2-1; V gene: TRBV2; CDR3 DNA: TGTGCCAGCAGGGGAGATTCCTACAATGAGCAGTTCTTC; CDR3 protein: CASRGDSYNEQFF
D gene: .; clone size: .; J gene: TRBJ2-1; V gene: TRBV11-3; CDR3 DNA: TGTGCCAGTATCCATGAGCAGTTCTTC; CDR3 protein: CASIHEQFF
D gene: .; clone size: .; J gene: TRBJ2-5; V gene: TRBV7-2; CDR3 DNA: TGTGCCAGCAGCTTCTCAGAGACCCAGTACTTC; CDR3 protein: CASSFSETQYF
D gene: TRBD2; clone size: .; J gene: TRBJ2-2; V gene: TRBV9; CDR3 DNA: TGTGCCAGCAGCGACAGCCTGACTAGCGGGAGAAACACCGGGGAGCTGTTTTTT; CDR3 protein: CASSDSLTSGRNTGELFF
D gene: TRBD1; clone size: .; J gene: TRBJ2-5; V gene: TRBV5-1; CDR3 DNA: TGCGCCAGCAGCCCTCAGGGACAGTCAGAGACCCAGTACTTC; CDR3 protein: CASSPQGQSETQYF
D gene: TRBD2; clone size: .; J gene: TRBJ2-1; V gene: TRBV7-6; CDR3 DNA: TGTGCCAGCAGCTTAGGGACTAGCGGGAGTTACAATGAGCAGTTCTTC; CDR3 protein: CASSLGTSGSYNEQFF
D gene: .; clone size: .; J gene: TRBJ1-2; V gene: TRBV2; CDR3 DNA: TGTGCCAGCAGTGAAGCGCTTGGGGGCCGCGGCTATGGCTACACCTTC; CDR3 protein: CASSEALGGRGYGYTF
D gene: .; clone size: .; J gene: TRBJ1-6; V gene: TRBV18; CDR3 DNA: TGTGCCAGCTCACCCCGACAGGAGATTTCACCCCTCCACTTT; CDR3 protein: CASSPRQEISPLHF
D gene: TRBD1; clone size: .; J gene: TRBJ1-6; V gene: TRBV6-5; CDR3 DNA: TGTGCCAGCAATCTACAGGGGATCGGTTCACCCCTCCACTTT; CDR3 protein: CASNLQGIGSPLHF
D gene: .; clone size: .; J gene: TRBJ1-1; V gene: TRBV11-2; CDR3 DNA: TGTGCCAGCAGCCCGACAGGACCGGGCACTGAAGCTTTCTTT; CDR3 protein: CASSPTGPGTEAFF
D gene: TRBD1; clone size: .; J gene: TRBJ1-2; V gene: TRBV28; CDR3 DNA: TGTGCCAGCAGTCTAGGGACAGGACGAACAGGCTACACCTTC; CDR3 protein: CASSLGTGRTGYTF
D gene: TRBD1; clone size: .; J gene: TRBJ1-2; V gene: TRBV6-6; CDR3 DNA: TGTGCCAGCATACAGGGACAGGGCGAATATGGCTACACCTTC; CDR3 protein: CASIQGQGEYGYTF
D gene: .; clone size: .; J gene: TRBJ1-4; V gene: TRBV18; CDR3 DNA: TGTGCCAGCTCCGCGGCGTCCTCTAATGAAAAACTGTTTTTT; CDR3 protein: CASSAASSNEKLFF
D gene: TRBD1; clone size: .; J gene: TRBJ1-4; V gene: TRBV6-5; CDR3 DNA: TGTGCCAGCACCACAATCGCAGGGGGAGGTGAAAAACTGTTTTTT; CDR3 protein: CASTTIAGGGEKLFF
D gene: .; clone size: .; J gene: TRBJ1-5; V gene: TRBV29-1; CDR3 DNA: TGCAGCGTGCAAAAGGGGAGCAATCAGCCCCAGCATTTT; CDR3 protein: CSVQKGSNQPQHF
D gene: TRBD1; clone size: .; J gene: TRBJ2-1; V gene: TRBV5-1; CDR3 DNA: TGCGCCAGCAGCTTGGATGGGACAGGGGGCTATGAGCAGTTCTTC; CDR3 protein: CASSLDGTGGYEQFF
D gene: TRBD1; clone size: .; J gene: TRBJ2-7; V gene: TRBV29-1; CDR3 DNA: TGCAGCGTTGTAGACAGGGGTAGCTCCTACGAGCAGTACTTC; CDR3 protein: CSVVDRGSSYEQYF
D gene: .; clone size: .; J gene: TRBJ2-7; V gene: TRBV27; CDR3 DNA: TGTGCCAGCAGTTTACAGGGGAACGAGCAGTACTTC; CDR3 protein: CASSLQGNEQYF
D gene: .; clone size: once; J gene: TRBJ1-4; V gene: TRBV4-1; CDR3 DNA: TGCGCCAGCAGCCGGCGACAGCTTAATGAAAAACTGTTTTTT; CDR3 protein: CASSRRQLNEKLFF
D gene: TRBD1; clone size: .; J gene: TRBJ2-5; V gene: TRBV2; CDR3 DNA: TGTGCCAGCAGTGTCCGACAGGGGGGAGAGACCCAGTACTTC; CDR3 protein: CASSVRQGGETQYF
D gene: .; clone size: once; J gene: TRBJ1-3; V gene: TRBV2; CDR3 DNA: TGTGCCAGCAGTGAATCCTCCTCTGGAAACACCATATATTTT; CDR3 protein: CASSESSSGNTIYF
D gene: .; clone size: once; J gene: TRBJ2-3; V gene: TRBV19; CDR3 DNA: TGTGCCACTCTCCCTCAGGGGCCGGGAGATACGCAGTATTTT; CDR3 protein: CATLPQGPGDTQYF